The 5 T cell receptor beta chains below were found in one sample sequenced in a study of cytomegalovirus exposure and HLA in healthy donors. TCRdb's table, derived via immunoSEQ multiplex PCR, lists solely in-frame clones and lacks some. The sample carries roughly 140,000 clones, 85% to 90% recorded once. The sequencing sample was made of PBMCs. The source is a woman in her late teens or twenties in good health and CMV-seropositive.

The rearrangement joins TRBV11-2 to TRBJ2-7; 7 bases agree with TRBD2. Germline values: CDR1 SGHAT, CDR2 FQNNGV. This CDR3 comprises 16 residues. J lost 0 bases, V lost 5 bases, and 10 bases had no gene match. The CDR3 spells CASSESSGALSYEQYF. Here the CDR3 DNA reads TGTGCCAGCAGCGAATCAAGCGGGGCTCTCTCCTACGAGCAGTACTTC.

This clone was detected only once. The chain recombines TRBV19 with TRBJ1-2; 9 bases are shared with TRBD1. Per the germline V gene, CDR1 is LNHDA and CDR2 is SQIVND (reference sequence). V was clipped by 4 bases and J by 4 bases; unmatched bases: 10. The CDR3 contains 16 residues. The CDR3 nucleotides are TGTGCCAGTAGTAGATTCAAAGGACAGGGGACCTATGGCTACACCTTC. It encodes CASSRFKGQGTYGYTF.

The chain employs TRBV30 and TRBJ2-5, with 7 bases fitting TRBD2. The germline gives CDR1 GTSNPN, CDR2 SVGIG (reference sequence). After removal of 4 bases from V and 5 bases from J, the junction contained 13 bases not matched to a gene. This CDR3 is built from 15 residues. The CDR3 bases are TGTGCCTGGACCCAAGGGACTACCTACCTCGAGACCCAGTACTTC. This translates into CAWTQGTTYLETQYF.

The chain uses TRBV7-2 and TRBJ2-7; no definite D call. V lost 1 base, J lost 9 bases, and 10 bases lay in between. In germline, CDR1 is SGHTA, CDR2 FQGNSA. This CDR3 region has 12 residues. For the CDR3, the DNA is TGTGCCAGCAGCTTAGGGTCTTCGGGGCAGTACTTC. Protein product: CASSLGSSGQYF.

This clone showed up just once. The chain joins TRBV5-4 to TRBJ1-2, with a tentative D call TRBD1 (6 bases). Looked up from germline, CDR1 is SGHNT and CDR2 is YYREEE (reference sequence). The CDR3 extends over 18 amino acids. Trimming left V 4 bases short and J 4 bases short, with 26 bases between. CDR3 sequence: CASSPGPSPGTTGYGYTF. DNA of the CDR3: TGTGCCAGCAGCCCCGGCCCGTCACCCGGGACAACCGGCTATGGCTACACCTTC.